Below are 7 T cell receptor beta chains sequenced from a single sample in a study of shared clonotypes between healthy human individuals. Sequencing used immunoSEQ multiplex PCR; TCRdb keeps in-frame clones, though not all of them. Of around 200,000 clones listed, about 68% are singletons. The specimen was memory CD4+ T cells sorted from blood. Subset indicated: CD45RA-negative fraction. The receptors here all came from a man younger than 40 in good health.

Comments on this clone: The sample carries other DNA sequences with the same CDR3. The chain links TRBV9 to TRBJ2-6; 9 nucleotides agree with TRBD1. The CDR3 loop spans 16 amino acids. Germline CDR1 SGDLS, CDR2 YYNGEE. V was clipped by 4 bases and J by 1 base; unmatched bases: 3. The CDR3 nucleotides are TGTGCCAGCAGCAAGGGGACAGGGTCTGGGGCCAACGTCCTGACTTTC. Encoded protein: CASSKGTGSGANVLTF.

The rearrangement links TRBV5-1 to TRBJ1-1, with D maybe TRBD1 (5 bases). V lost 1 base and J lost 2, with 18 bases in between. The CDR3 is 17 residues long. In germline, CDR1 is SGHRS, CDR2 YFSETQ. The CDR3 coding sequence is TGCGCCAGCAGCTTGAGACCACAGGCTCCCCTTAACACTGAAGCTTTCTTT. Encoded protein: CASSLRPQAPLNTEAFF.

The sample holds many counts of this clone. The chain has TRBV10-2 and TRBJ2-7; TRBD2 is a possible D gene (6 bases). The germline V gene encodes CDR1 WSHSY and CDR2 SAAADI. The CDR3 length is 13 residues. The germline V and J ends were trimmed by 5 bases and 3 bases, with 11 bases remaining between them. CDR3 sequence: CASSSGAGYEQYF. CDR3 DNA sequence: TGCGCCAGCAGTTCGGGAGCGGGCTACGAGCAGTACTTC.

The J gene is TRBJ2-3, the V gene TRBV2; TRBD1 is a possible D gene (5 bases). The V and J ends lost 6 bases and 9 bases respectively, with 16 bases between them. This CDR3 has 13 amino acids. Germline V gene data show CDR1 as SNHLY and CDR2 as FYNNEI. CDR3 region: CASSAAPGQTQYF. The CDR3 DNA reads TGTGCCAGCAGCGCCGCCCCAGGGCAGACGCAGTATTTT.

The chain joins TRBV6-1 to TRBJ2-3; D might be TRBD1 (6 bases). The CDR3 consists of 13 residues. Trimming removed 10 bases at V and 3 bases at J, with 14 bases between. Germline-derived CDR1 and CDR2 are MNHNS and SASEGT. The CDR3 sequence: CATKRGYTDTQYF. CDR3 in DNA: TGTGCCACAAAGAGGGGGTATACAGATACGCAGTATTTT.

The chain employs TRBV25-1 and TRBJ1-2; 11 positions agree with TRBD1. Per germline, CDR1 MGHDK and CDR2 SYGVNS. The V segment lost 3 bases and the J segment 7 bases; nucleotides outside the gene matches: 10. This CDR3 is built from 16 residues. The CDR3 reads CASSEVGDRGLSGYTF. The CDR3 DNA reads TGTGCCAGCAGTGAGGTGGGGGACAGGGGGTTAAGTGGCTACACCTTC.

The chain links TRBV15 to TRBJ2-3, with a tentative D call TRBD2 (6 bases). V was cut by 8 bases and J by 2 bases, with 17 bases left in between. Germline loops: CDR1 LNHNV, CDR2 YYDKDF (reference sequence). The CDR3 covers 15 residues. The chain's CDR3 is CATGTAGRDTDTQYF. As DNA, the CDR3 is TGTGCCACCGGGACTGCGGGGCGAGACACAGATACGCAGTATTTT.